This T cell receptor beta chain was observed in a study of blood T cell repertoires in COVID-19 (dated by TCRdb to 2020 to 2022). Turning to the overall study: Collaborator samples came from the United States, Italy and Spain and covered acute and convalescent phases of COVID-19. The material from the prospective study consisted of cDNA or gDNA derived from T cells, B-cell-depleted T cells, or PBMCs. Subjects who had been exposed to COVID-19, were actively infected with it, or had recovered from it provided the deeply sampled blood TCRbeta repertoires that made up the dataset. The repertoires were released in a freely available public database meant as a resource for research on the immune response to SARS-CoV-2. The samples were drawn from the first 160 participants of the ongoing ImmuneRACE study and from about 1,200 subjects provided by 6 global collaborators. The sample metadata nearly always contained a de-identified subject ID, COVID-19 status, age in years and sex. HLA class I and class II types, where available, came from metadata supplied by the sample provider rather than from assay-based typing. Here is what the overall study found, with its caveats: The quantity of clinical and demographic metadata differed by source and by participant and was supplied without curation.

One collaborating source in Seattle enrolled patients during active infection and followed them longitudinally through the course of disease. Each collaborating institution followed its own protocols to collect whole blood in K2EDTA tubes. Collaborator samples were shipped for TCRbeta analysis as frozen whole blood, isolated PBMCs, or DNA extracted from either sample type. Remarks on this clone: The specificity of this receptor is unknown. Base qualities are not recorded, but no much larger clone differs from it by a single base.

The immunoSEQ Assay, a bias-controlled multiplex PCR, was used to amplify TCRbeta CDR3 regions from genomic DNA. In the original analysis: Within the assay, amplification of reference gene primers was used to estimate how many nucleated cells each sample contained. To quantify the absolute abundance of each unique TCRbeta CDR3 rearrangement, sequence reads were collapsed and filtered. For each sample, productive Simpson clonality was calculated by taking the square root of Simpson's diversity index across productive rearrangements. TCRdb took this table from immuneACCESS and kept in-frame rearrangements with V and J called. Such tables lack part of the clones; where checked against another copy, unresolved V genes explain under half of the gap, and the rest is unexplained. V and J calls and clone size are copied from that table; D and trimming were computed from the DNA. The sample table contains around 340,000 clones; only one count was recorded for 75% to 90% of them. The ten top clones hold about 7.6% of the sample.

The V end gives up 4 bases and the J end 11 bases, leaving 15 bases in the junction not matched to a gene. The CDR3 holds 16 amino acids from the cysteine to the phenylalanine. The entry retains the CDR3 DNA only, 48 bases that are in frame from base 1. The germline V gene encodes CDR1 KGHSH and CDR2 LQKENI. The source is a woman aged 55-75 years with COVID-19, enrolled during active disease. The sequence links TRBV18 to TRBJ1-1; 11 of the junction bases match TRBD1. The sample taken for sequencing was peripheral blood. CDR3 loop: CASSRQHMGTGGMAFF. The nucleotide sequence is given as TGTGCCAGCTCACGCCAACATATGGGGACAGGGGGAATGGCTTTCTTT.